Each of the 23 T cell receptor beta chains below was sequenced from the same sample in a study of T cells in tuberculosis. Here immunoSEQ multiplex PCR was the method, and the copy in TCRdb shows in-frame clones only, minus some. This sample has fewer than 55,000 clones, with more than 90% found just once. Sequenced material: PBMCs. The receptor source for this set is a donor between 5 and 29 years old with latent tuberculosis or without tuberculosis infection.

V and J are TRBV7-2 and TRBJ2-3; D is undetermined. The CDR3 length is 13 residues. With 5 bases removed from V and 3 bases from J, the gap between germline ends came to 9 bases. The germline CDR1 and CDR2 sequences are SGHTA and FQGNSA. The CDR3 region has the DNA TGTGCCAGCAGCCCGATCGGGACAGATACGCAGTATTTT. Translation: CASSPIGTDTQYF.

The V and J genes are TRBV4-1 and TRBJ1-1, with TRBD1 matching 7 bases. Looked up from germline, CDR1 is MGHRA and CDR2 is YSYEKL. J lost 3 bases, V lost 4 bases, and 11 bases had no gene match. CDR3 size: 16 residues. The CDR3 here is CASSPWTGFTDTEAFF. CDR3 DNA: TGCGCCAGCAGCCCTTGGACAGGTTTCACGGACACTGAAGCTTTCTTT.

The chain is built from TRBV4-2 and TRBJ1-2, with D perhaps matching TRBD1 (5 bases). Germline lookup yields CDR1 LGHNA and CDR2 YNFKEQ. This CDR3 is 14 amino acids long. Trimming shortened V by 5 bases and J by 3 bases, and 13 bases separated the two germline ends. The CDR3, as DNA: TGTGCCAGCAGCACCCCCGGGGGGGACTATGGCTACACCTTC. Amino acid sequence: CASSTPGGDYGYTF.

The V gene is TRBV4-1, the J gene TRBJ1-2; D may be TRBD1 (5 bases). The CDR3 spans 14 residues. Germline CDR1 MGHRA, CDR2 YSYEKL. The ends were cut back, 4 bases at V and 4 bases at J, with 13 bases in the middle. CDR3 in DNA: TGCGCCAGCAGCCCAAGCGGGACTACCTATGGCTACACCTTC. Residues: CASSPSGTTYGYTF.

This clone showed up just once. J is TRBJ1-1 and V is TRBV9; weak D call: TRBD1 (6 bases). The CDR3 covers 14 residues. Trimming took 4 bases from V and 3 from J, leaving 13 bases between them. Looked up from germline, CDR1 is SGDLS and CDR2 is YYNGEE. DNA of the CDR3: TGTGCCAGCAGCTTAACAGGGACGGACACTGAAGCTTTCTTT. Amino acids: CASSLTGTDTEAFF.

The chain carries TRBV2 and TRBJ1-2, with 8 bases that match TRBD1. Unmatched junction bases numbered 13, after V lost 7 bases and J lost 0 bases. Germline values: CDR1 SNHLY, CDR2 FYNNEI. This CDR3 has 17 amino acids. The CDR3 DNA reads TGTGCCAGCATGGTTCAGGGGGCTTACCTTTCTAACTATGGCTACACCTTC. Encoded protein: CASMVQGAYLSNYGYTF.

The genes are TRBV6-5 and TRBJ2-2; TRBD1 agrees at 7 bases. CDR3 size: 14 residues. V shed 10 bases and J 0 bases; nucleotides not matched to a gene: 5. CDR1 is MNHEY and CDR2 is SVGAGI in the germline V gene. The CDR3 loop reads CATRDRPNTGELFF. In nucleotides, the CDR3 is TGTGCCACCCGGGACAGACCGAACACCGGGGAGCTGTTTTTT.

The rearrangement uses TRBV27 and TRBJ1-3, with unresolved D. The germline V gene encodes CDR1 MNHEY and CDR2 SMNVEV (reference sequence). CDR3 size: 16 residues. Trimming shortened V by 2 bases and J by 0 bases, and 11 bases separated the two germline ends. CDR3 sequence reads: CASSLAGGISGNTIYF. CDR3 sequence (DNA): TGTGCCAGCAGTTTAGCCGGCGGCATCTCTGGAAACACCATATATTTT.

The gene calls are TRBV6-4 and TRBJ2-7; D is uncertain. CDR3 size: 13 residues. CDR1 MRHNA and CDR2 SNTAGT come from the germline V gene. The V and J ends lost 7 bases and 3 bases respectively, with 13 bases between them. The CDR3: CASTLFPLYEQYF. CDR3 sequence (DNA): TGTGCCAGCACCCTGTTCCCCCTCTACGAGCAGTACTTC.

The chain joins TRBV27 to TRBJ2-7, with a possible D match to TRBD2 (5 bases). The germline gives CDR1 MNHEY, CDR2 SMNVEV (reference sequence). Deletions cut 2 bases from V and 5 bases from J, with 13 bases between. The CDR3 runs to 14 residues. The CDR3 spells CASSLNGIFHEQYF. CDR3 nucleotide sequence: TGTGCCAGCAGTTTAAACGGGATATTTCACGAGCAGTACTTC.

The chain recombines TRBV5-4 with TRBJ2-1; 8 bases line up with TRBD2. Trimming removed 4 bases from V and 6 bases from J; junction bases left unmatched: 9. The CDR3 covers 15 residues. Germline CDR1 and CDR2: SGHNT and YYREEE (reference sequence). The CDR3 bases are TGTGCCAGCAGCCTCCGGGGGGGCCGGGGCAATGAGCAGTTCTTC. Its protein is CASSLRGGRGNEQFF.

Only a few counts were recorded for this clone. J is TRBJ2-7 and V is TRBV6-1; TRBD1 agrees at 10 bases. The J segment lost 3 bases and the V segment lost 4 bases, leaving 3 bases of the junction unmatched. CDR3 length: 14 amino acids. The germline V gene encodes CDR1 MNHNS and CDR2 SASEGT. The CDR3 loop is CASSAWDRGYEQYF. CDR3 coding DNA: TGTGCCAGCAGTGCCTGGGACAGGGGCTACGAGCAGTACTTC.

The V call is TRBV9, the J call TRBJ1-2; unclear D gene. Trimming stripped 0 bases from V and 5 bases from J, with 11 bases between. Germline loops: CDR1 SGDLS, CDR2 YYNGEE. The CDR3 totals 14 residues. CDR3 residues: CASSVGADPYGYTF. Written as DNA, the CDR3 is TGTGCCAGCAGCGTAGGGGCAGACCCATATGGCTACACCTTC.

This chain uses TRBV18 with TRBJ1-2, with 11 bases identical to TRBD1. The CDR3 runs 15 residues. V shed 0 bases and J 6 bases; nucleotides not matched to a gene: 3. CDR1 KGHSH and CDR2 LQKENI come from the germline V gene. The CDR3, as DNA: TGTGCCAGCTCACCACCGAGGACAGGGGGCAATGGCTACACCTTC. It specifies CASSPPRTGGNGYTF.

The chain has TRBV9 and TRBJ2-3, with 8 positions matching TRBD2. Germline assignment: CDR1 SGDLS and CDR2 YYNGEE. J gave up 1 base and V 0 bases, and 4 bases lay outside the gene matches. The length of the CDR3 is 16 residues. CDR3 sequence: CASSVGIAGRTDTQYF. Written as DNA, the CDR3 is TGTGCCAGCAGCGTAGGAATAGCGGGGCGCACAGATACGCAGTATTTT.

This sequence joins TRBV30 and TRBJ1-5; a possible D gene is TRBD1 (5 bases). This CDR3 region has 13 residues. The V end was cut by 5 bases, the J end by 4 bases, with 12 bases between. Germline V gives CDR1 GTSNPN, CDR2 SVGIG (reference sequence). CDR3 bases: TGTGCCTGGGGGGACCGGGGGAATCAGCCCCAGCATTTT. The encoded protein is CAWGDRGNQPQHF.

The CDR3 nucleotides read TGTGCCATCAGTGAGACGTCTAGCGGGAGTTTTCGCAATGAGCAGTTCTTC. It encodes CAISETSSGSFRNEQFF. The V and J genes are TRBV10-3 and TRBJ2-1; 10 bases line up with TRBD2. Trimming took 2 bases from V and 6 from J; bases not matched to a gene: 10. CDR1 and CDR2 from the germline V gene are ENHRY and SYGVKD. The CDR3 extends over 17 amino acids.

The V and J genes are TRBV6-5 and TRBJ2-1; 11 nucleotides match TRBD2. The CDR3 is 15 residues long. The V and J ends lost 3 bases and 7 bases, in that order; junction bases with no gene match: 5. Germline CDR1 reads MNHEY; CDR2 reads SVGAGI. The DNA of the CDR3 is TGTGCCAGCAGTTATACCGGGACTAGCGGAAATGAGCAGTTCTTC. Its translation: CASSYTGTSGNEQFF.

The V call is TRBV19, the J call TRBJ2-5, with TRBD2 identical over 11 bases. Germline V CDR1 and CDR2: LNHDA, SQIVND (reference sequence). The ends lost 3 bases at V and 5 bases at J; junction bases unmatched: 2. CDR3 length equals 14 residues. CDR3 region: CASSILAGGETQYF. The DNA for the CDR3 is TGTGCCAGTAGTATTTTAGCGGGAGGGGAGACCCAGTACTTC.

The gene calls are TRBV7-2 and TRBJ2-1; 7 bases fit TRBD2. Germline V gene sequence: CDR1 SGHTA, CDR2 FQGNSA. The junction had 1 base not matched to a gene; V was cut back by 1 base and J by 4 bases. The CDR3 has 14 amino acids. Here the CDR3 reads CASSLGREYNEQFF. The CDR3 DNA reads as TGTGCCAGCAGCTTAGGGCGGGAGTACAATGAGCAGTTCTTC.

This clone was seen only once. The J gene is TRBJ1-2, the V gene TRBV19, with unresolved D. Germline V gene sequence: CDR1 LNHDA, CDR2 SQIVND (reference sequence). Trimming removed 6 bases from V and 7 bases from J, with 9 bases in between. The CDR3 runs to 11 residues. In DNA, the CDR3 is TGTGCCAGTAGCCTGACTGGTGGCTACACCTTC. Translating it yields CASSLTGGYTF. Drawing the rest from reference TRBV19 and TRBJ1-2, the complete variable domain is DGGITQSPKYLFRKEGQNVTLSCEQNLNHDAMYWYRQDPGQGLRLIYYSQIVNDFQKGDIAEGYSVSREKKESFPLTVTSAQKNPTAFYLCASSLTGGYTFGSGTRLTVV.

This clone was detected once. The chain uses TRBV29-1 and TRBJ1-5; D ambiguous. Germline CDR1 and CDR2: SQVTM and ANQGSEA. V was shortened by 4 bases and J by 4 bases, with 14 bases between the two germline ends. The length of the CDR3 is 14 residues. Written as DNA, the CDR3 is TGCAGCGTTGCTGTACGGGGAGAAAATCAGCCCCAGCATTTT. Translation: CSVAVRGENQPQHF.

The rearrangement links TRBV6-1 to TRBJ2-1; 10 bases fit TRBD2. This CDR3 comprises 17 residues. Germline CDR1 is MNHNS and CDR2 is SASEGT. Losses at the gene ends were 4 bases for V and 4 bases for J; bases not matched to a gene: 10. CDR3 nucleotide sequence: TGTGCCAGCAGTGCATTAGCGGGAGGCCGCCCATACAATGAGCAGTTCTTC. It is translated as CASSALAGGRPYNEQFF.